Each of the 24 T cell receptor beta chains below was sequenced from the same sample in a study of Graves' ophthalmopathy and Graves' hyperthyroidism. For repertoire sequencing, the TCR beta CDR3 regions were amplified from RNA transcripts. An initial RT-PCR round employing HTBI primers preceded a second-round multiplex PCR. Each CDR3 protein gets one entry after TCRdb re-called the multiplex PCR reads with MiXCR. The sample has about 400,000 distinct CDR3 sequences, around 20% seen once. The source material was peripheral blood. The receptors stem from a woman aged 18-29 years with stable Graves' hyperthyroidism.

In its sample, this clonotype was seen many times. The CDR3 bases are TGTGCCAGCAGTTTCGGCCAGGTAACCTACGAGCAGTACTTC. Its translation is CASSFGQVTYEQYF. The V and J genes are TRBV12-3 or TRBV12-4 and TRBJ2-7; D gene uncertain. The CDR3 covers 14 residues. V was pared by 3 bases and J by 2 bases, with 11 bases between.

Regarding this clonotype: Its ends do not fully match the called genes, so a read error is possible. The genes are TRBV20-1 and TRBJ1-5; D unclear. The CDR3 consists of 13 residues. Germline CDR1 and CDR2: DFQATT and SNEGSKA (reference sequence). In DNA, the CDR3 is TGCAGTGCTAGTTGGTTAGGGAATCAGCCTCAGCATTTT. Encoded protein: CSASWLGNQPQHF.

This clonotype was counted once. This rearrangement joins TRBV6-1 to TRBJ1-5, with D unresolved. Germline V CDR1 and CDR2: MNHNS, SASEGT. The CDR3 has 15 residues. Trimming left V 5 bases short and J 4 bases short, with 15 bases between. CDR3 in amino acids: CASSLYFRPNQPQHF. Here the CDR3 DNA reads TGTGCCAGCAGTCTTTACTTTAGGCCTAATCAGCCCCAGCATTTT.

The chain joins TRBV28 to TRBJ2-7; 10 nucleotides line up with TRBD1. The V gene end was trimmed by 6 bases and the J gene end by 5 bases; junction bases not matched to a gene: 7. CDR1 MDHEN and CDR2 SYDVKM come from the germline V gene. The CDR3 runs to 14 residues. The CDR3 sequence is CASRVPGQGNEQYF. The CDR3 region has the DNA TGTGCCAGCAGGGTACCGGGACAGGGGAACGAGCAGTACTTC.

A note on this clonotype: Just one base apart from a much larger clone, this may be a read error. The V gene is TRBV2, the J gene TRBJ1-6, with D perhaps matching TRBD1 (5 bases). The CDR3 consists of 14 residues. Germline loops: CDR1 SNHLY, CDR2 FYNNEI. The DNA for the CDR3 is TGTGCCAGCAGTCCGTGGACAAGGAATTCACACCTCCACTTT. This sequence encodes CASSPWTRNSHLHF.

This clonotype was observed at least ten times. The chain recombines TRBV2 with TRBJ2-7; D is possibly TRBD2 (6 bases). The CDR3 consists of 12 residues. Trimming stripped 7 bases from V and 6 bases from J, with 13 bases between. Germline CDR1 is SNHLY and CDR2 is FYNNEI. CDR3 coding DNA: TGTGCCAGCAACAGCGGGTTTAGCGAGCAGTACTTC. Protein product: CASNSGFSEQYF.

The chain has TRBV3-1 and TRBJ1-6; D is uncertain. With 1 base removed from V and 7 bases from J, the gap between germline ends came to 14 bases. The CDR3 is 16 amino acids. The germline gives CDR1 LGHDT, CDR2 YNNKEL (reference sequence). CDR3 amino acids: CASSQVRVLGNSPLHF. Written as DNA, the CDR3 is TGTGCCAGCAGCCAAGTGAGGGTTCTTGGGAATTCACCCCTCCACTTT.

Ten or more counts support this clonotype. The CDR3 loop is CASIGGLHEQYF. The CDR3 bases are TGTGCCAGCATCGGGGGCCTCCACGAGCAGTACTTC. The rearrangement links TRBV28 to TRBJ2-7; the D gene could be TRBD1 or TRBD2 (6 bases each). The V gene's germline CDR1 is MDHEN and CDR2 SYDVKM. This CDR3 has 12 residues. The V end lost 7 bases, the J end lost 5 bases, and 12 bases lay between the germline ends.

This clonotype was detected many times. J is TRBJ1-1 and V is TRBV12-3 or TRBV12-4; no reliable D call. Trimming removed 7 bases at V and 5 bases at J, with 11 bases between. The CDR3 length is 12 residues. The DNA of the CDR3 is TGTGCCAGCACCTTCGAGGTAACTGAAGCTTTCTTT. This codes for CASTFEVTEAFF.

This clonotype has at least ten counts. This chain links TRBV20-1 with TRBJ2-7; TRBD2 aligns across 13 bases. The CDR3 contains 15 residues. With V trimmed by 6 bases and J by 8 bases, 13 bases remained unmatched. The V gene's germline CDR1 is DFQATT and CDR2 SNEGSKA (reference sequence). The CDR3 DNA is TGCAGTGCAATTAACACCGGGACTAGCGGGGTTAAGCAGTACTTC. Amino acid sequence: CSAINTGTSGVKQYF.

This clonotype was picked up many times. The chain employs TRBV29-1 and TRBJ1-1; D unclear. Trimming shortened V by 3 bases and J by 5 bases, and 7 bases separated the two germline ends. CDR3 length: 11 amino acids. Germline values: CDR1 SQVTM, CDR2 ANQGSEA. The CDR3 protein is CSVDLRTEAFF. The CDR3 DNA is TGCAGCGTTGATCTCCGGACTGAAGCTTTCTTT.

At least ten counts were recorded for this clonotype. The chain uses TRBV6-5 and TRBJ1-1; D remains ambiguous. Per the germline V gene, CDR1 is MNHEY and CDR2 is SVGAGI. V lost 2 bases and J 5 bases, leaving 15 bases between the germline ends. This CDR3 is built from 15 residues. CDR3 in DNA: TGTGCCAGCAGTTACGATCCGGGCACCTCGACTGAAGCTTTCTTT. It yields the protein CASSYDPGTSTEAFF.

On this clonotype: The germline gene is not matched at one end of the junction; a read error may be the cause. The chain couples TRBV13 to TRBJ2-7; 8 bases are shared with TRBD2. This CDR3 comprises 15 residues. Germline V gene sequence: CDR1 PRHDT, CDR2 FYEKMQ (reference sequence). The CDR3 loop is CASSLGLSGSYEQCF. Here the CDR3 DNA reads TGTGCCAGCAGCTTAGGCCTCAGCGGGAGTTACGAGCAGTGCTTC. Based on the CDR3 plus reference TRBV13 and TRBJ2-7, the full variable domain is AAGVIQSPRHLIKEKRETATLKCYPIPRHDTVYWYQQGPGQDPQFLISFYEKMQSDKGSIPDRFSAQQFSDYHSELNMSSLELGDSALYFCASSLGLSGSYEQCFGPGTRLTVT.

The chain joins TRBV7-2 to TRBJ2-5; D remains ambiguous. The DNA end lines up better with TRBJ2-4; the J call may be wrong. Germline CDR1 reads SGHTA; CDR2 reads FQGNSA. This CDR3 spans 14 amino acids. The CDR3 bases are TGTGCCAGCAGCTTAGTGGTCTTCGGGAACATTCAGTACTTC. This sequence encodes CASSLVVFGNIQYF.

This clonotype came up a few times. V is TRBV5-1 and J is TRBJ1-1; tentative D call: TRBD1 (5 bases). The CDR3 is 14 amino acids. V gave up 1 base and J gave up 2 bases, with 9 bases separating them. The germline V gene encodes CDR1 SGHRS and CDR2 YFSETQ. The CDR3 bases are TGCGCCAGCAGCTTGATGCGGGGCAACACTGAAGCTTTCTTT. Its translation: CASSLMRGNTEAFF.

Many counts were recorded for this clonotype. The CDR3 bases are TGTGCCAGCAGTTCCTCACCGGGACTAGCGAGTACCGGGGAGCTGTTTTTT. Residues: CASSSSPGLASTGELFF. V gene TRBV12-3 or TRBV12-4 combines with J gene TRBJ2-2; 10 bases are shared with TRBD2. V dropped 4 bases and J dropped 5; count of bases not matched to a gene: 10. CDR3 length: 17 amino acids.

This chain joins TRBV4-1 and TRBJ2-2; 10 bases align to TRBD1. This CDR3 has 16 amino acids. The germline V gene encodes CDR1 MGHRA and CDR2 YSYEKL. Trimming cost V 1 base and J 9 bases; bases outside gene matches: 8. The CDR3 spells CASSQGTGGRARELFF. Written as DNA, the CDR3 is TGCGCCAGCAGCCAAGGGACAGGGGGGCGGGCCCGGGAGCTGTTTTTT.

V gene TRBV6-1 combines with J gene TRBJ2-7; TRBD1 matches at 11 bases. Germline V gene lookup returns CDR1 MNHNS and CDR2 SASEGT. V shed 4 bases and J 1 base; nucleotides not matched to a gene: 6. The CDR3 sequence is 16 residues long. CDR3 nucleotide sequence: TGTGCCAGCAGTGCCGGACAGGGGGCTCCTTCCTACGAGCAGTACTTC. This sequence encodes CASSAGQGAPSYEQYF.

In its sample, this clonotype was seen many times. The genes are TRBV6-5 and TRBJ1-6, with TRBD1 as a possible D gene (6 bases). The V end was cut by 2 bases, the J end by 7 bases, with 9 bases between. The CDR3 is made up of 14 amino acids. CDR1 MNHEY and CDR2 SVGAGI come from the germline V gene. In nucleotides, the CDR3 is TGTGCCAGCAGTTACCGGGACACGAATTCACCCCTCCACTTT. It translates to CASSYRDTNSPLHF.

This clonotype was observed once. The DNA of the CDR3 is TGTGCCAGCAGTCTCAAGGAGGCAGATCAGGCTTTCTTT. The encoded protein is CASSLKEADQAFF. V and J are TRBV6-1 and TRBJ1-1, with D unresolved. The V and J ends lost 5 bases and 11 bases respectively, with 18 bases between them. Germline assignment: CDR1 MNHNS and CDR2 SASEGT. The CDR3 consists of 13 residues.

This clonotype occurred once. The chain links TRBV6-1 to TRBJ2-7; the D gene could be TRBD1 or TRBD2 (5 bases each). Germline-derived CDR1 and CDR2 are MNHNS and SASEGT. This CDR3 region has 14 residues. Trimming cost V 6 bases and J 2 bases, with 14 bases left between them. CDR3 sequence (DNA): TGTGCCAGCAGCGTTACGAGGGGTGCCTACGAGCAGTACTTC. It codes for CASSVTRGAYEQYF.

This clonotype was detected once. This chain links TRBV6-1 with TRBJ1-1, with a possible D match to TRBD1 (6 bases). Germline V gene lookup returns CDR1 MNHNS and CDR2 SASEGT. Trimming cost V 6 bases and J 2 bases, with 13 bases left between them. The CDR3 length is 14 residues. The DNA for the CDR3 is TGTGCCAGCAGGTCCGGGACACCTAACACTGAAGCTTTCTTT. Translated: CASRSGTPNTEAFF.

This clonotype was seen repeatedly, ten times or more. The genes are TRBV20-1 and TRBJ2-7; D could derive from TRBD1 or TRBD2 (5 bases each). Germline V gene data show CDR1 as DFQATT and CDR2 as SNEGSKA (reference sequence). This CDR3 has 13 residues. V lost 0 bases, J lost 3 bases, and 9 bases lay in between. The CDR3 DNA sequence: TGCAGTGCTAGAGATACGGGGCGCTACGAGCAGTACTTC. Its protein is CSARDTGRYEQYF.

This clonotype was counted at least ten times. The V call is TRBV28, the J call TRBJ2-2; 8 nucleotides match TRBD1. The CDR3 loop spans 15 amino acids. Germline loops: CDR1 MDHEN, CDR2 SYDVKM. The J segment lost 6 bases and the V segment lost 6 bases, leaving 9 bases of the junction unmatched. CDR3 amino acids: CASSHRGIRAGELFF. The CDR3 DNA follows: TGTGCCAGCAGCCACAGGGGGATTAGGGCCGGGGAGCTGTTTTTT.